This T cell receptor beta chain was recovered during a study of blood T cell repertoires in COVID-19. Study-level background: Some COVID-19 samples were acute and others convalescent; all came from the United States, Italy and Spain. Sources were T cells, B-cell-depleted T cells, or PBMCs; the material itself was cDNA or gDNA.

How the authors handled the data: Reference gene primer amplification in the assay estimated nucleated cell counts. Sequencing was performed with immunoSEQ multiplex PCR; in TCRdb, only in-frame clones are kept and a portion is missing. Clonal size and the V and J genes are those of that table, whereas D and trimming came from the DNA. The profile shows approximately 100,000 clones, 85% to 95% of them singletons. Germline CDR1 reads SGHVS; CDR2 reads FQNEAQ. The CDR3 extends over 14 amino acids. V lost 5 bases and J lost 8, with 19 bases in between. Source material: peripheral blood. This TCR was sampled from a man aged 45 to 65 with active COVID-19. The V and J genes are TRBV7-8 and TRBJ2-7; D is uncertain. In DNA, the CDR3 is TGTGCCAGCAGCCAACAGCTGCGTACGTTCAAGCAGTACTTC. Amino acids: CASSQQLRTFKQYF.